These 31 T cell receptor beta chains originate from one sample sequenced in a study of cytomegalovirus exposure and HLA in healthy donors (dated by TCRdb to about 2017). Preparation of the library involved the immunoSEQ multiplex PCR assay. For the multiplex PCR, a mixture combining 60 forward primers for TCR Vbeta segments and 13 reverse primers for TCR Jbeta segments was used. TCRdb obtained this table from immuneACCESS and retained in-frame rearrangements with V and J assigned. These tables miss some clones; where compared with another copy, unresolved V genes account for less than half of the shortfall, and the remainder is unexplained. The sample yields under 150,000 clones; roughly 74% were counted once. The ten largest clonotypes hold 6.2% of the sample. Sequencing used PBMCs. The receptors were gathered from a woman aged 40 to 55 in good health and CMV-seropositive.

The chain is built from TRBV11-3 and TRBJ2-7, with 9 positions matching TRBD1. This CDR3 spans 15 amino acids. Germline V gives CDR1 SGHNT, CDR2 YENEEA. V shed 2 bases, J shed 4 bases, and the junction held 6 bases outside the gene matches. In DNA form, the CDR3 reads TGTGCCAGCAGCTTAATCGGACAGGGGAATTACGAGCAGTACTTC. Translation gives CASSLIGQGNYEQYF.

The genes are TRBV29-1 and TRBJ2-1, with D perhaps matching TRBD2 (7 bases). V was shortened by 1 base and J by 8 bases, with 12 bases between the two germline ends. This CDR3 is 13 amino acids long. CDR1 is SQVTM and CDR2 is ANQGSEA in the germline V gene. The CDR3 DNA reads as TGCAGCGTTGAAGGAGGGGGGGAGTATGAGCAGTTCTTC. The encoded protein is CSVEGGGEYEQFF.

CDR3 residues: CASSLSLAGGRSYNEQFF. The DNA of the CDR3 is TGTGCCAGCAGCTTGTCGCTAGCGGGAGGGCGTTCCTACAATGAGCAGTTCTTC. The chain has TRBV7-8 and TRBJ2-1; TRBD2 matches at 12 bases. After removal of 3 bases from V and 1 base from J, the junction contained 7 bases not matched to a gene. The CDR3 has 18 residues. CDR1 is SGHVS and CDR2 is FQNEAQ in the germline V gene.

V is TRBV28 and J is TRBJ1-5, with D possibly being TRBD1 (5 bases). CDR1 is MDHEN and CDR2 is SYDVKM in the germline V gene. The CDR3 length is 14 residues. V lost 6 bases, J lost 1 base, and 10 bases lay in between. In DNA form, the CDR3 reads TGTGCCAGCAGCTGGGGCGGAAGCAATCAGCCCCAGCATTTT. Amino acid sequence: CASSWGGSNQPQHF.

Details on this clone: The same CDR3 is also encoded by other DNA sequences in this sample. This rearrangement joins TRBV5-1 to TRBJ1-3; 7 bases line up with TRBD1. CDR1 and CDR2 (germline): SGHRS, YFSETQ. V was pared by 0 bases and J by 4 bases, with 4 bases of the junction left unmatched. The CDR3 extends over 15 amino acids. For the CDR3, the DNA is TGCGCCAGCAGCTTGGAGGGGGCGTTCGGAAACACCATATATTTT. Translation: CASSLEGAFGNTIYF.

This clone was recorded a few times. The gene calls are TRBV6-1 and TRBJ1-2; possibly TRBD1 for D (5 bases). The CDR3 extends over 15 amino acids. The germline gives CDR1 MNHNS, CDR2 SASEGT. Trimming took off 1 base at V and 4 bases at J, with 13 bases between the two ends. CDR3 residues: CASSEVFLQVYGYTF. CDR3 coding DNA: TGTGCCAGCAGTGAAGTGTTCCTACAGGTCTATGGCTACACCTTC.

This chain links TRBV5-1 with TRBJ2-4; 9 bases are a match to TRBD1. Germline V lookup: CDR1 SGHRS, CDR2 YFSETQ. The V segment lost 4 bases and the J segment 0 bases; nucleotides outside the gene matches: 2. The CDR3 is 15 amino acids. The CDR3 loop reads CASSRDRVAKNIQYF. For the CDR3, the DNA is TGCGCCAGCAGCAGGGACAGGGTAGCCAAAAACATTCAGTACTTC. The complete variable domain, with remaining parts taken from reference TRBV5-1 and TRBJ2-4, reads KAGVTQTPRYLIKTRGQQVTLSCSPISGHRSVSWYQQTPGQGLQFLFEYFSETQRNKGNFPGRFSGRQFSNSRSEMNVSTLELGDSALYLCASSRDRVAKNIQYFGAGTRLSVL.

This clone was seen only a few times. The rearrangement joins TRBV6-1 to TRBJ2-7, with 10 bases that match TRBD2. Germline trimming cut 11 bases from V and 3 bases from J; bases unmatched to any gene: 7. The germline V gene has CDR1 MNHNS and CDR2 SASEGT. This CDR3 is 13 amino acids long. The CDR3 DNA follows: TGTGCCTGCTCTCGGACTAGCGGCTACGAGCAGTACTTC. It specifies CACSRTSGYEQYF.

The CDR3 region is CASSSELLASGRFF. The CDR3 bases are TGCGCCAGCAGCTCCGAGCTCCTAGCGTCCGGGCGGTTCTTC. The chain recombines TRBV5-1 with TRBJ2-1; weak D call: TRBD2 (6 bases). The CDR3 spans 14 residues. Germline V lookup: CDR1 SGHRS, CDR2 YFSETQ. Trimming took off 3 bases at V and 15 bases at J, with 22 bases between the two ends.

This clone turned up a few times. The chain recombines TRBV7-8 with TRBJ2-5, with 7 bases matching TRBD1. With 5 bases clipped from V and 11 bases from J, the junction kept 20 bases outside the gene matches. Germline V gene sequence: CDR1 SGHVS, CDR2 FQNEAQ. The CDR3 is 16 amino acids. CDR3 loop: CASSAPPDRALGEQYF. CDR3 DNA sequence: TGTGCCAGCAGCGCCCCCCCCGACAGGGCCCTCGGGGAGCAGTACTTC.

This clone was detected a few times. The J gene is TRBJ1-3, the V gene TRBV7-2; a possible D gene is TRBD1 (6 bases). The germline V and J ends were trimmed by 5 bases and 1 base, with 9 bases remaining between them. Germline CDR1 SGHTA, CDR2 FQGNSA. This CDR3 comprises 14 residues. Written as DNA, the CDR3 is TGTGCCAGCAGCGGGGGGGCATCTGGAAACACCATATATTTT. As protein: CASSGGASGNTIYF.

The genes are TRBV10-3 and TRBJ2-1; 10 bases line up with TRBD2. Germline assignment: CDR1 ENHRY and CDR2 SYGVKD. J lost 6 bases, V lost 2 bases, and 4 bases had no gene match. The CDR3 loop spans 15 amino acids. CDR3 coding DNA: TGTGCCATCAGTGAGCTAGCGGGAGTAGGCAATGAGCAGTTCTTC. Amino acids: CAISELAGVGNEQFF.

CDR3 DNA sequence: TGTGCCAGCAGCGTCGGCCGGGACTACATCACCTACGAGCAGTACTTC. Its protein product is CASSVGRDYITYEQYF. V is TRBV5-5 and J is TRBJ2-7; 7 bases agree with TRBD2. Per the germline V gene, CDR1 is SGHKS and CDR2 is YYEKEE (reference sequence). The V segment lost 4 bases and the J segment 2 bases; nucleotides outside the gene matches: 12. The CDR3 has 16 residues.

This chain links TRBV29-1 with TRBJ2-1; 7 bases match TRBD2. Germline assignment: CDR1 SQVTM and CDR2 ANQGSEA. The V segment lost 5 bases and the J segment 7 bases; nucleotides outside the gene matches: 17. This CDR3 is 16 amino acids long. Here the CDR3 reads CSVTPSAGVIRNEQFF. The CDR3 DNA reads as TGCAGCGTTACCCCTTCGGCGGGAGTGATTAGGAATGAGCAGTTCTTC.

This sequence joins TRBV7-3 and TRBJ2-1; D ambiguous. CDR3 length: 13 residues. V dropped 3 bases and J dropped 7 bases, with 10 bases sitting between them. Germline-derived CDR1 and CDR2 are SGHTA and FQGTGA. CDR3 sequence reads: CASSFGVKNEQFF. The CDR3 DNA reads TGTGCCAGCAGCTTCGGAGTCAAAAATGAGCAGTTCTTC.

CDR3 nucleotides: TGTGCCAGCACCCTACAGGGGGCTGGCTACACCTTC. Translation gives CASTLQGAGYTF. The chain recombines TRBV28 with TRBJ1-2, with 9 positions matching TRBD1. Germline-derived CDR1 and CDR2 are MDHEN and SYDVKM. Trimming at V came to 7 bases and at J to 7 bases, leaving 4 bases not matched to a gene. This CDR3 is 12 amino acids long.

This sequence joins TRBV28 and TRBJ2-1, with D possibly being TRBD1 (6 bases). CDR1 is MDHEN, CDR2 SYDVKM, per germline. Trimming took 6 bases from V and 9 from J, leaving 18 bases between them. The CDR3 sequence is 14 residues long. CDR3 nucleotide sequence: TGTGCCAGCAGCACGGACAGCCCATGGGGTGAGCAGTTCTTC. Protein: CASSTDSPWGEQFF.

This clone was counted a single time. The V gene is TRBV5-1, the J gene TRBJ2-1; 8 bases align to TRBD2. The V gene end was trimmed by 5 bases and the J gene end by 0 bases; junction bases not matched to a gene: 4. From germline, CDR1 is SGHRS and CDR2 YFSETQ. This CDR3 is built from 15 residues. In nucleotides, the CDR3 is TGCGCCAGCAGTCATGGGACTAGCTCCTACAATGAGCAGTTCTTC. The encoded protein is CASSHGTSSYNEQFF. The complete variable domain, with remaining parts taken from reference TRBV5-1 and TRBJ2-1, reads KAGVTQTPRYLIKTRGQQVTLSCSPISGHRSVSWYQQTPGQGLQFLFEYFSETQRNKGNFPGRFSGRQFSNSRSEMNVSTLELGDSALYLCASSHGTSSYNEQFFGPGTRLTVL.

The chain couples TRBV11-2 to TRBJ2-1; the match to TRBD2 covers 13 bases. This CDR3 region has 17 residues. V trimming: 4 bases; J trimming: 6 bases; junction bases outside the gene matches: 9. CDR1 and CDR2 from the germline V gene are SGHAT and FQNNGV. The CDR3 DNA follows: TGTGCCAGCAGCTCAAGGACTAGCGGGAGTTTTTCCAATGAGCAGTTCTTC. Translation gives CASSSRTSGSFSNEQFF.

The DNA for the CDR3 is TGCGCCAGCAGCCAAGGGACAGGAATTGAAAAACTGTTTTTT. Translating gives CASSQGTGIEKLFF. The rearrangement uses TRBV4-1 and TRBJ1-4, with 7 bases lining up with TRBD1. This CDR3 comprises 14 residues. The V segment lost 1 base and the J segment 7 bases; nucleotides outside the gene matches: 3. Germline V gene lookup returns CDR1 MGHRA and CDR2 YSYEKL.

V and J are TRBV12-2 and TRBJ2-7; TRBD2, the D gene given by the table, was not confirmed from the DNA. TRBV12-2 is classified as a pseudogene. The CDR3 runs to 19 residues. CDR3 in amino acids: CASRLRGLAAMGGRYEQYF. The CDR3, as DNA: TGTGCAAGTCGCTTACGGGGACTAGCGGCGATGGGGGGTCGGTACGAGCAGTACTTC.

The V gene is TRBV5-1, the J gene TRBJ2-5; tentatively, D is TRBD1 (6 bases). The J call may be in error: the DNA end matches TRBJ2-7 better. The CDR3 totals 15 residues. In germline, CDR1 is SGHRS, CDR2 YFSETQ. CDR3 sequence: CASSGYRTETYEQYF. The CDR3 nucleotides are TGCGCCAGCAGCGGGTATAGGACAGAAACCTACGAGCAGTACTTC.

The CDR3, as DNA: TGTGCCAGCAGTTACCGAGGGAATTCACCCCTCCACTTT. It specifies CASSYRGNSPLHF. This chain connects TRBV6-5 to TRBJ1-6; D gene uncertain. The germline V gene has CDR1 MNHEY and CDR2 SVGAGI. The V end lost 2 bases, the J end lost 7 bases, and 6 bases lay between the germline ends. The CDR3 consists of 13 residues.

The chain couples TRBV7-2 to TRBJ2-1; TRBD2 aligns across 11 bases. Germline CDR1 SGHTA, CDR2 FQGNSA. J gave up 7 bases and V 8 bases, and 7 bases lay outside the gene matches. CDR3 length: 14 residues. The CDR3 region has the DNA TGTGCCAGCTCTACTAGCGGGAGAGGGAATGAGCAGTTCTTC. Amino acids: CASSTSGRGNEQFF.

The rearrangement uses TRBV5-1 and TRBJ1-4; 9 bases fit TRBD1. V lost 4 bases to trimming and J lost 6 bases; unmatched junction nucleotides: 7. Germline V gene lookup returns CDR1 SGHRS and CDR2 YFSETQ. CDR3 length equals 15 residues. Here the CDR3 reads CASSPLQGADEKLFF. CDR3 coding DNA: TGCGCCAGCAGCCCATTACAGGGGGCAGATGAAAAACTGTTTTTT.

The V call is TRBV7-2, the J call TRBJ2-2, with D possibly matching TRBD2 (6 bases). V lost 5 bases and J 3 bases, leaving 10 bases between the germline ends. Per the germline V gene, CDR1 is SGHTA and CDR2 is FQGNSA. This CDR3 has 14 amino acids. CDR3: CASSPGLYTGELFF. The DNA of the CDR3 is TGTGCCAGCAGCCCGGGACTCTACACCGGGGAGCTGTTTTTT.

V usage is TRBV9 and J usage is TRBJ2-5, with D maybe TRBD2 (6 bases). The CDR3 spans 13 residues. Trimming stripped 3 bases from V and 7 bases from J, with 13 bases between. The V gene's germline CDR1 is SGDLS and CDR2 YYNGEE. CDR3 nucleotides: TGTGCCAGCAGCGATAGACCGGAGGGGACCCAGTACTTC. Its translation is CASSDRPEGTQYF.

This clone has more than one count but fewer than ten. The CDR3 nucleotides are TGTGCCAGCTCACCACCTTTTGGCGGGAGCTCCAACACCGGGGAGCTGTTTTTT. This translates into CASSPPFGGSSNTGELFF. J is TRBJ2-2 and V is TRBV18; 7 nucleotides match TRBD2. The CDR3 is 18 amino acids. The junction had 9 bases not matched to a gene; V was cut back by 0 bases and J by 2 bases. Germline CDR1 is KGHSH and CDR2 is LQKENI.

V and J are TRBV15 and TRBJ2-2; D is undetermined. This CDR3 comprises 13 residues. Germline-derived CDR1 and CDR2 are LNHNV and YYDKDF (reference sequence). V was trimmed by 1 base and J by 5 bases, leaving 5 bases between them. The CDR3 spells CATSRGRTGELFF. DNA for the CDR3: TGTGCCACCAGCAGAGGGCGGACCGGGGAGCTGTTTTTT.

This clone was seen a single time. The CDR3 DNA follows: TGTGCCAGCAGCCTGACTAGCGGGAGGGCCTCAAATGAGCAGTTCTTC. It translates to CASSLTSGRASNEQFF. The rearrangement links TRBV4-2 to TRBJ2-1, with 14 bases lining up with TRBD2. This CDR3 has 16 amino acids. CDR1 and CDR2 from the germline V gene are LGHNA and YNFKEQ. Trimming at V came to 4 bases and at J to 7 bases, leaving 6 bases not matched to a gene.

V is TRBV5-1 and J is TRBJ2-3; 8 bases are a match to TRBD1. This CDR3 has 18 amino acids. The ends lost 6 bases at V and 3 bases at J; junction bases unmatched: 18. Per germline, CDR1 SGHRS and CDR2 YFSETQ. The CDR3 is CASNKGQGLLRGTDTQYF. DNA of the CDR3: TGCGCCAGCAACAAAGGACAGGGCCTGCTTAGAGGGACAGATACGCAGTATTTT.